The 25 T cell receptor beta chains listed next were all sequenced from one sample in a study of blood T cell repertoires in COVID-19 (dated by TCRdb to about 2020). Library preparation was by the immunoSEQ multiplex PCR assay. In its TCRdb copy, this immuneACCESS table keeps in-frame sequences only and misses some clones. Where compared with another copy, unresolved V genes explain less than half of these, and the others have no known cause. For this sample there are 110,000 to 150,000 clones; approximately 84% appear just once. The biggest ten clones account for under 2% of the sample. Source material: PBMCs or T cells enriched from blood (not recorded which). These receptors were taken from a woman aged 18-35 years who had been exposed to COVID-19.

Sample share makes this clone medium-sized. The chain uses TRBV4-1 and TRBJ2-1; TRBD2 agrees at 7 bases. This CDR3 region has 15 residues. CDR1 MGHRA and CDR2 YSYEKL come from the germline V gene. V gave up 5 bases and J gave up 4 bases; unmatched junction bases: 8. The CDR3 DNA reads TGCGCCAGCAGCTCCGAGACTAGCTCATACAATGAGCAGTTCTTC. This codes for CASSSETSSYNEQFF.

The rearrangement uses TRBV5-1 and TRBJ2-2; 11 positions match TRBD1. V dropped 3 bases and J dropped 4; count of bases not matched to a gene: 11. Germline loops: CDR1 SGHRS, CDR2 YFSETQ. CDR3 length: 18 residues. The CDR3 loop reads CASSSPGQGDAGTGELFF. The CDR3 DNA reads TGCGCCAGCAGCTCGCCGGGACAGGGGGATGCTGGCACCGGGGAGCTGTTTTTT.

This chain connects TRBV4-1 to TRBJ2-1; 7 positions agree with TRBD2. The germline V gene has CDR1 MGHRA and CDR2 YSYEKL. V dropped 0 bases and J dropped 7; count of bases not matched to a gene: 12. This CDR3 has 17 residues. The CDR3 sequence: CASSQDGGGSSRNEQFF. CDR3 sequence (DNA): TGCGCCAGCAGCCAAGATGGTGGCGGGAGTAGTAGGAATGAGCAGTTCTTC.

The chain employs TRBV4-1 and TRBJ1-5; D unclear. This CDR3 is 14 amino acids long. Germline values: CDR1 MGHRA, CDR2 YSYEKL. Trimming cost V 1 base and J 5 bases, with 9 bases left between them. CDR3 amino acids: CASSQVYSHQPQHF. CDR3 bases: TGCGCCAGCAGCCAAGTGTACAGTCATCAGCCCCAGCATTTT.

This chain connects TRBV30 to TRBJ1-2; no clear D gene. This CDR3 has 14 residues. V was shortened by 0 bases and J by 2 bases, with 10 bases between the two germline ends. CDR1 is GTSNPN and CDR2 is SVGIG in the germline V gene (reference sequence). The CDR3 region has the DNA TGTGCCTGGAGTGTAAAGGGAGGGAACTATGGCTACACCTTC. Amino acid sequence: CAWSVKGGNYGYTF.

The chain uses TRBV6-5 and TRBJ1-1; TRBD1 matches at 8 bases. The CDR3 is 14 residues long. CDR1 and CDR2 (germline): MNHEY, SVGAGI. J lost 5 bases, V lost 4 bases, and 6 bases had no gene match. The chain's CDR3 is CASSSLQGGTEAFF. CDR3 bases: TGTGCCAGCAGTTCACTACAGGGGGGAACTGAAGCTTTCTTT.

This clone was seen a few times. The chain carries TRBV6-5 and TRBJ1-5, with 7 bases matching TRBD1. CDR1 and CDR2 (germline): MNHEY, SVGAGI. With V trimmed by 4 bases and J by 0 bases, 3 bases remained unmatched. The CDR3 totals 15 residues. The CDR3 coding sequence is TGTGCCAGCAGTTTCGACAGGGTTAGCAATCAGCCCCAGCATTTT. It yields the protein CASSFDRVSNQPQHF.

V usage is TRBV9 and J usage is TRBJ2-1, with 10 bases matching TRBD2. The germline V gene encodes CDR1 SGDLS and CDR2 YYNGEE. Trimming at V came to 0 bases and at J to 0 bases, leaving 9 bases not matched to a gene. CDR3 size: 19 residues. CDR3 region: CASSVGLASGSLSYNEQFF. CDR3 bases: TGTGCCAGCAGCGTAGGCTTAGCTAGCGGGAGCCTCTCCTACAATGAGCAGTTCTTC.

CDR3 sequence: CASIVSGSGHEQYF. The CDR3 nucleotides are TGCGCCAGCATAGTGAGCGGGAGTGGCCACGAGCAGTACTTC. The chain combines TRBV5-1 with TRBJ2-7; 8 bases are a match to TRBD2. Germline V gene data show CDR1 as SGHRS and CDR2 as YFSETQ. With V trimmed by 6 bases and J by 5 bases, 10 bases remained unmatched. The CDR3 is made up of 14 amino acids.

A single count supports this clone. This chain uses TRBV2 with TRBJ1-1; 10 bases fit TRBD1. The CDR3 covers 16 residues. The germline gives CDR1 SNHLY, CDR2 FYNNEI. Trimming took 3 bases from V and 3 from J; bases not matched to a gene: 7. This CDR3 is CASSDSGGTGDTEAFF. CDR3 nucleotide sequence: TGTGCCAGCAGTGATTCAGGAGGGACAGGGGACACTGAAGCTTTCTTT.

This clone was seen only a few times. The chain combines TRBV5-5 with TRBJ2-7; 12 nucleotides agree with TRBD1. This CDR3 is built from 19 residues. Germline assignment: CDR1 SGHKS and CDR2 YYEKEE (reference sequence). The V and J ends lost 1 base and 0 bases, in that order; junction bases with no gene match: 11. The CDR3 protein is CASSLKLVGTGGPSYEQYF. The CDR3 nucleotides are TGTGCCAGCAGCTTGAAATTAGTGGGGACAGGGGGCCCCTCCTACGAGCAGTACTTC.

This chain uses TRBV11-1 with TRBJ2-5; D not certain. Trimming took off 6 bases at V and 5 bases at J, with 16 bases between the two ends. Germline CDR1 SGHAT, CDR2 FQDESV (reference sequence). This CDR3 spans 14 amino acids. CDR3 protein: CASSPRAAFETQYF. As DNA, the CDR3 is TGTGCCAGCAGTCCCCGCGCGGCGTTTGAGACCCAGTACTTC.

The chain couples TRBV14 to TRBJ1-1; D remains unclear. Germline V gives CDR1 SGHDN, CDR2 FVKESK. Trimming removed 1 base at V and 7 bases at J, with 7 bases between. This CDR3 has 12 residues. CDR3 amino acids: CASSQVRHEAFF. As DNA, the CDR3 is TGTGCCAGCAGCCAAGTGAGGCATGAAGCTTTCTTT. Full variable domain (remainder filled in from reference TRBV14 and TRBJ1-1): EAGVTQFPSHSVIEKGQTVTLRCDPISGHDNLYWYRRVMGKEIKFLLHFVKESKQDESGMPNNRFLAERTGGTYSTLKVQPAELEDSGVYFCASSQVRHEAFFGQGTRLTVV.

This chain joins TRBV28 and TRBJ1-2; 8 bases are shared with TRBD1. Germline V gene data show CDR1 as MDHEN and CDR2 as SYDVKM. This CDR3 is 14 amino acids long. V was clipped by 1 base and J by 4 bases; unmatched bases: 2. CDR3 sequence: CASSLSGGSYGYTF. CDR3 DNA: TGTGCCAGCAGTTTATCAGGGGGCAGCTATGGCTACACCTTC.

This chain joins TRBV4-1 and TRBJ2-7, with D possibly being TRBD2 (5 bases). CDR1 is MGHRA and CDR2 is YSYEKL in the germline V gene. Deletions cut 1 base from V and 4 bases from J, with 14 bases between. This CDR3 has 15 residues. The CDR3, as DNA: TGCGCCAGCAGCCAAGGGTCAGCGGACGCATACGAGCAGTACTTC. This codes for CASSQGSADAYEQYF.

This rearrangement joins TRBV6-1 to TRBJ2-1; D unresolved. CDR3 size: 14 residues. Germline lookup yields CDR1 MNHNS and CDR2 SASEGT. Trimming cost V 5 bases and J 5 bases, with 13 bases left between them. This CDR3 is CASSPPGPNNEQFF. The CDR3 DNA sequence: TGTGCCAGCAGTCCACCGGGTCCAAACAATGAGCAGTTCTTC.

Notes on this clone: Other nucleotide sequences from this sample produce the same CDR3. The CDR3 bases are TGTGCCAGCAGCTTAGGCCTTAGCGGGAGCTCCTACGAGCAGTACTTC. Protein: CASSLGLSGSSYEQYF. The V call is TRBV7-2, the J call TRBJ2-7; the match to TRBD2 covers 9 bases. V was pared by 1 base and J by 0 bases, with 4 bases of the junction left unmatched. The CDR3 is made up of 16 amino acids. Germline assignment: CDR1 SGHTA and CDR2 FQGNSA.

This clone was found once. J is TRBJ1-1 and V is TRBV5-4; possible D gene TRBD1, 5 bases. V was trimmed by 0 bases and J by 0 bases, leaving 15 bases between them. The germline V gene encodes CDR1 SGHNT and CDR2 YYREEE (reference sequence). The CDR3 runs 17 residues. In nucleotides, the CDR3 is TGTGCCAGCAGCTTGGATGGGGCAGTACCTATGAACACTGAAGCTTTCTTT. It yields the protein CASSLDGAVPMNTEAFF.

The rearrangement joins TRBV5-1 to TRBJ2-7, with 7 bases aligning to TRBD2. This CDR3 region has 17 residues. Per the germline V gene, CDR1 is SGHRS and CDR2 is YFSETQ. V lost 1 base, J lost 7 bases, and 17 bases stayed unmatched. The CDR3 DNA is TGCGCCAGCAGCTTGCTAACTAGCGAGATAAGCTCGAGAGAGCAGTACTTC. It specifies CASSLLTSEISSREQYF.

This clone was picked up a small number of times. V gene TRBV5-1 combines with J gene TRBJ1-4; 7 bases are a match to TRBD1. Germline V gives CDR1 SGHRS, CDR2 YFSETQ. After removal of 2 bases from V and 5 bases from J, the junction contained 6 bases not matched to a gene. The CDR3 has 15 residues. The CDR3 nucleotides read TGCGCCAGCAGCTTCTCGACAGGGACCAATGAAAAACTGTTTTTT. This encodes CASSFSTGTNEKLFF.

This chain uses TRBV30 with TRBJ1-4; maybe TRBD1 (6 bases). CDR1 and CDR2 (germline): GTSNPN, SVGIG (reference sequence). The V and J ends lost 1 base and 7 bases respectively, with 13 bases between them. The length of the CDR3 is 14 residues. The chain's CDR3 is CAWSAGAGGEKLFF. The CDR3 DNA sequence: TGTGCCTGGAGTGCAGGGGCTGGTGGTGAAAAACTGTTTTTT.

The CDR3 is CAISGTSGSGTGELFF. The DNA for the CDR3 is TGTGCCATCAGTGGGACTAGCGGGAGTGGCACCGGGGAGCTGTTTTTT. The chain is built from TRBV10-3 and TRBJ2-2; 13 bases fit TRBD2. The V segment lost 4 bases and the J segment 4 bases; nucleotides outside the gene matches: 3. This CDR3 contains 16 residues. Germline V gives CDR1 ENHRY, CDR2 SYGVKD.

Here the CDR3 DNA reads TGTGCCAGTGAGAGGGAAACCTACGAGCAGTACTTC. This translates into CASERETYEQYF. This rearrangement joins TRBV7-9 to TRBJ2-7, with a weak D call TRBD2 (5 bases). Trimming removed 9 bases at V and 2 bases at J, with 11 bases between. The germline V gene has CDR1 SEHNR and CDR2 FQNEAQ (reference sequence). The CDR3 loop spans 12 amino acids.

The chain combines TRBV28 with TRBJ1-1; TRBD1 might be the D (6 bases). Looked up from germline, CDR1 is MDHEN and CDR2 is SYDVKM. The CDR3 is 14 amino acids. V lost 5 bases and J lost 5, with 15 bases in between. This CDR3 is CASSPRGGRTEAFF. Here the CDR3 DNA reads TGTGCCAGCAGTCCTCGGGGGGGGCGAACTGAAGCTTTCTTT.

The gene calls are TRBV10-3 and TRBJ1-2; D is uncertain. This CDR3 spans 14 amino acids. Germline V lookup: CDR1 ENHRY, CDR2 SYGVKD. Trimming removed 0 bases at V and 4 bases at J, with 9 bases between. The CDR3 sequence is CAISESTEVYGYTF. Written as DNA, the CDR3 is TGTGCCATCAGTGAGTCGACTGAAGTCTATGGCTACACCTTC.